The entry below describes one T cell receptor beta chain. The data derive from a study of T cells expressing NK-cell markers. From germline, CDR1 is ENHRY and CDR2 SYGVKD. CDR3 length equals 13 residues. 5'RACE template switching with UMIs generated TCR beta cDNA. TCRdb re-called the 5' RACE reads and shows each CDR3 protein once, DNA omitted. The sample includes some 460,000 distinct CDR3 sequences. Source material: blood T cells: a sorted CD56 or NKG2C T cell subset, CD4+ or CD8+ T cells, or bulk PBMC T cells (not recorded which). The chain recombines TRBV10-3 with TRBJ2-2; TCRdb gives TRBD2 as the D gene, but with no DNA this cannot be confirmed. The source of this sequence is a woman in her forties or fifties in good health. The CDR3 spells CAIRTSGTGELFF.